The source of this TCR beta chain is a study of T cell clonality in common variable immunodeficiency. Method: immunoSEQ multiplex PCR; TCRdb's copy keeps in-frame clones and lacks some. There are some 38,000 clones in the sample, none observed a single time. V was clipped by 4 bases and J by 2 bases; unmatched bases: 5. The CDR3 is 15 residues long. CDR1 and CDR2 (germline): MRHNA, SNTAGT. This clone was detected many times. Its target is not known. Read coverage stops 3 residues before the CDR3 terminus; the germline J gene supplies the remainder. The study, taken as a whole, reports: Fewer TCRbeta clones were shared among CVID subjects than controls.

The TCR sequence derives from a person aged 18 to 75 in good health. Source material: peripheral blood mononuclear cells. This sequence joins TRBV6-4 and TRBJ2-3, with 8 positions matching TRBD2. The sequenced part of the CDR3 DNA is TGTGCCAGCAGTGCTAGTAGCGGGACCACAGATACG. Protein: CASSASSGTTDT. The whole CDR3 region reads CASSASSGTTDTQYF.